This T cell receptor (beta chain) was sequenced during a study of blood T cells in healthy people across ages. Per sample, no less than 5.5 micrograms of total RNA were extracted. In regard to this clonotype: What it binds is not known.

The CDR3 runs 15 residues. Germline V gene data show CDR1 as SEHNR and CDR2 as FQNEAQ (reference sequence). A J-beta primer mix and a sample-barcoded 5' primer were used in a second PCR of about 7 to 12 cycles. MiXCR, run by TCRdb on the 5' RACE reads, gives a single entry per CDR3 protein. The data hold approximately 800,000 distinct CDR3 sequences, with 25% observed a single time. Broader study findings: Comparison with aged donors showed that long-lived donors had more naive CD4+ cells and higher diversity.

The sample was also reused in another study, on T cells of mothers and their children.

The chain is built from TRBV7-9 and TRBJ2-5, with 8 bases matching TRBD1. The J call may be incorrect, as the DNA end agrees better with TRBJ2-7. Sequenced input: blood. The origin of this receptor is a boy aged 10-17 years in good health. CDR3 protein: CASSQTGDLSYEQYF. The DNA of the CDR3 is TGTGCCAGCAGCCAGACAGGGGACTTGAGCTACGAGCAGTACTTC.